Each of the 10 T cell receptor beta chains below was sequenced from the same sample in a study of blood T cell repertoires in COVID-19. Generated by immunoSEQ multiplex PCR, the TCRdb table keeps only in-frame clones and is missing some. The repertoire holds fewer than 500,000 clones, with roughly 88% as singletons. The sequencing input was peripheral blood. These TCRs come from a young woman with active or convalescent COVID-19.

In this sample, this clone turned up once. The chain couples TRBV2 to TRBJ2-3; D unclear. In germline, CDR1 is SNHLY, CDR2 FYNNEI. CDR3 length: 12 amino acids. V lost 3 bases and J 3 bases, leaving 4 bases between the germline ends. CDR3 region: CASSDRTDTQYF. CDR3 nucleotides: TGTGCCAGCAGTGATCGGACAGATACGCAGTATTTT.

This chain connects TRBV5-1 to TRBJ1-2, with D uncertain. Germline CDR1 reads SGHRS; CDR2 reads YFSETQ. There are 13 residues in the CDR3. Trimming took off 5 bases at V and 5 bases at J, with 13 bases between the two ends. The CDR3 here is CASRTDGIYGYTF. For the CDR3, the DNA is TGCGCCAGCAGGACGGACGGGATATATGGCTACACCTTC.

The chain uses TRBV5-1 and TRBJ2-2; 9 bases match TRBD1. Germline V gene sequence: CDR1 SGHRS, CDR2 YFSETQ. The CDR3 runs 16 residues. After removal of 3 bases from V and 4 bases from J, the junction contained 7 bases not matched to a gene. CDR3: CASSSGQGKTTGELFF. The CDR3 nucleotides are TGCGCCAGCAGCTCGGGACAGGGAAAGACCACCGGGGAGCTGTTTTTT.

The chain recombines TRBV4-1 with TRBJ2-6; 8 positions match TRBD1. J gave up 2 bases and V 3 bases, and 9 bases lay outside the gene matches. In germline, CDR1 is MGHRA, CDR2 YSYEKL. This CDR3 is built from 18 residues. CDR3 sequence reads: CASSHQGRGRPGANVLTF. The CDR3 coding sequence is TGCGCCAGCAGCCACCAGGGCAGGGGGCGTCCTGGGGCCAACGTCCTGACTTTC.

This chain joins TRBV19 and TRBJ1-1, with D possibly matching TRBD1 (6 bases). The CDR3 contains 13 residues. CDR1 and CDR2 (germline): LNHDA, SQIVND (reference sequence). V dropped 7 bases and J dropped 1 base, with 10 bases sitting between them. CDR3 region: CASTRTANTEAFF. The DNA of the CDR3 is TGTGCCAGTACCAGGACAGCGAACACTGAAGCTTTCTTT. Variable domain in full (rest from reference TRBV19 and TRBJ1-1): DGGITQSPKYLFRKEGQNVTLSCEQNLNHDAMYWYRQDPGQGLRLIYYSQIVNDFQKGDIAEGYSVSREKKESFPLTVTSAQKNPTAFYLCASTRTANTEAFFGQGTRLTVV.

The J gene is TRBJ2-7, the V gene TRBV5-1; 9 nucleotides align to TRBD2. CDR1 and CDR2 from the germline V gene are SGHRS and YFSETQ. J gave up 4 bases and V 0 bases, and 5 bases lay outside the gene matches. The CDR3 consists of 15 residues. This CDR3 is CASSLASGISYEQYF. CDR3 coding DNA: TGCGCCAGCAGCTTGGCTAGCGGGATATCTTACGAGCAGTACTTC.

This CDR3 is CAYLMCRGFATNEKLFF. The CDR3, as DNA: TGTGCCTACCTTATGTGCAGGGGGTTTGCAACTAATGAAAAACTGTTTTTT. The chain has TRBV21-1 and TRBJ1-4; whether TRBD1, the table's D call, matches the DNA was not checked. TRBV21-1 is assigned pseudogene status. The CDR3 is made up of 17 amino acids.

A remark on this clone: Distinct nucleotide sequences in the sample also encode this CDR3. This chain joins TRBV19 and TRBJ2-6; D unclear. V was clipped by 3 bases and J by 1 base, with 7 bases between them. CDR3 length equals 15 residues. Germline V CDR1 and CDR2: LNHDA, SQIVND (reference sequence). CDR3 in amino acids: CASSITGSGANVLTF. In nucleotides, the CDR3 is TGTGCCAGTAGTATCACCGGGTCTGGGGCCAACGTCCTGACTTTC.

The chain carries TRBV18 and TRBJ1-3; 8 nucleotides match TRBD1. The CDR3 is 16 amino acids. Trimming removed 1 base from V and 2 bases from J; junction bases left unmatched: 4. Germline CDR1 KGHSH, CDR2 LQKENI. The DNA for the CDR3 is TGTGCCAGCTCACCACAGGGACAGGCTACTGGAAACACCATATATTTT. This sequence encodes CASSPQGQATGNTIYF.

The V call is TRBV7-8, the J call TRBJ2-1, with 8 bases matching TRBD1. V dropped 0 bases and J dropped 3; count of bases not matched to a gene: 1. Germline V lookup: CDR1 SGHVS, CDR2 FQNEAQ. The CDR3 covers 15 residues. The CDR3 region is CASSLATGGYNEQFF. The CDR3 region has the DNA TGTGCCAGCAGCTTAGCAACAGGGGGCTACAATGAGCAGTTCTTC.